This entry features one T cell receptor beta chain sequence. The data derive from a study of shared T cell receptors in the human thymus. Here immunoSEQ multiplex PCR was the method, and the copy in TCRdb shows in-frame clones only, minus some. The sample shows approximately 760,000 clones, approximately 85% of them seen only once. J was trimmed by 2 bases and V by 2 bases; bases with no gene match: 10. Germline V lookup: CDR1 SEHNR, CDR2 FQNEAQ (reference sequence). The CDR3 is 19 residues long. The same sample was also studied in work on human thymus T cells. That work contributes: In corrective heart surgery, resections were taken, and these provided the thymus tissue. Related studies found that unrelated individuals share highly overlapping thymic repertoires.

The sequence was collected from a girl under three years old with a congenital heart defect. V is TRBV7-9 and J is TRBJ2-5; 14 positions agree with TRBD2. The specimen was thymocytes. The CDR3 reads CASSLYRLAGGPGQETQYF. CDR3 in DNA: TGTGCCAGCAGCTTATATCGACTAGCGGGGGGGCCGGGTCAAGAGACCCAGTACTTC. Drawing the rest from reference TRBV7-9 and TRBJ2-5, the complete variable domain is DTGVSQNPRHKITKRGQNVTFRCDPISEHNRLYWYRQTLGQGPEFLTYFQNEAQLEKSRLLSDRFSAERPKGSFSTLEIQRTEQGDSAMYLCASSLYRLAGGPGQETQYFGPGTRLLVL.